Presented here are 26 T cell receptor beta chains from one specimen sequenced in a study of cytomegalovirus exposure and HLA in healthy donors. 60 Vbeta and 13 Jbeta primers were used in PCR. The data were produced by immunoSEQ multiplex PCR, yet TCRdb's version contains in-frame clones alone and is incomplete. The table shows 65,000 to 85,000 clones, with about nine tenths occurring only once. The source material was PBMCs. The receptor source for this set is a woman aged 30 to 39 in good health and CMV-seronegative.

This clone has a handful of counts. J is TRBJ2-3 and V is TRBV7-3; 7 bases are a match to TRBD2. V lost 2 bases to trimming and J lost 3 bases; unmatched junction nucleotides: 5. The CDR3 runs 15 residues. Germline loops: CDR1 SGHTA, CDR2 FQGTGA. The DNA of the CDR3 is TGTGCCAGCAGCTTACAGGGCGGGAGAACAGATACGCAGTATTTT. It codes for CASSLQGGRTDTQYF.

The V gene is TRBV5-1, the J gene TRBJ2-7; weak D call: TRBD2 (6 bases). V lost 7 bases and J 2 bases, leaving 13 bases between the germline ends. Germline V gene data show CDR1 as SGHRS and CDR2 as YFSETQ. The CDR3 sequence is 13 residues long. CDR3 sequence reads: CASAGTATYEQYF. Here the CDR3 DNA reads TGCGCCAGCGCCGGGACTGCGACCTACGAGCAGTACTTC. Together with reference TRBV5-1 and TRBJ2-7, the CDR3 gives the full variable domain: KAGVTQTPRYLIKTRGQQVTLSCSPISGHRSVSWYQQTPGQGLQFLFEYFSETQRNKGNFPGRFSGRQFSNSRSEMNVSTLELGDSALYLCASAGTATYEQYFGPGTRLTVT.

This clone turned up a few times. The CDR3 DNA reads TGTGCCAGTAGTATAACGGGGGAAGGAACTGAAGCTTTCTTT. Encoded protein: CASSITGEGTEAFF. The chain joins TRBV19 to TRBJ1-1, with D possibly being TRBD1 (5 bases). The V gene lost 2 bases and the J gene lost 5 bases, with 12 bases spanning the gap. The CDR3 length is 14 residues. Germline assignment: CDR1 LNHDA and CDR2 SQIVND (reference sequence).

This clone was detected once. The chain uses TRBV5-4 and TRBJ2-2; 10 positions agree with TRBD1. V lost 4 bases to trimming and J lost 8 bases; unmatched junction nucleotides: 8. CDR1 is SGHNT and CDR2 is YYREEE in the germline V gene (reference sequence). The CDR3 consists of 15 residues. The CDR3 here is CASSGADRGAGELFF. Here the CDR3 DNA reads TGTGCCAGCAGCGGGGCGGACAGGGGGGCGGGGGAGCTGTTTTTT.

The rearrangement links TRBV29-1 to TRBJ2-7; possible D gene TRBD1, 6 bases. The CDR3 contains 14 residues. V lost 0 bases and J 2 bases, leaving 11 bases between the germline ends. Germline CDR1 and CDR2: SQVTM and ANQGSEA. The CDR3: CSVEEGQGPYEQYF. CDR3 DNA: TGCAGCGTTGAAGAGGGGCAGGGGCCCTACGAGCAGTACTTC.

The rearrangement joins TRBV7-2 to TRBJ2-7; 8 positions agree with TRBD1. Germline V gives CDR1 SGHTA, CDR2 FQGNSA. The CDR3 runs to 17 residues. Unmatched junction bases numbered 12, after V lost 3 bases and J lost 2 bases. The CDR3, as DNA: TGTGCCAGCAGCTTGGGCGGACAGGGCCTGCCTCCCTACGAGCAGTACTTC. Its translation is CASSLGGQGLPPYEQYF.

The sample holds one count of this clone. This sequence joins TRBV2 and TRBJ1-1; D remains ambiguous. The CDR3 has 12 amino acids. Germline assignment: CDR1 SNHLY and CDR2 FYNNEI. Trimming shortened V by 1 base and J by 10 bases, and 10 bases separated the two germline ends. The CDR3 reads CASSEGTRLAFF. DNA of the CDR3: TGTGCCAGCAGTGAAGGTACTCGGTTAGCTTTCTTT. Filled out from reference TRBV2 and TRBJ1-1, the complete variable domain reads EPEVTQTPSHQVTQMGQEVILRCVPISNHLYFYWYRQILGQKVEFLVSFYNNEISEKSEIFDDQFSVERPDGSNFTLKIRSTKLEDSAMYFCASSEGTRLAFFGQGTRLTVV.

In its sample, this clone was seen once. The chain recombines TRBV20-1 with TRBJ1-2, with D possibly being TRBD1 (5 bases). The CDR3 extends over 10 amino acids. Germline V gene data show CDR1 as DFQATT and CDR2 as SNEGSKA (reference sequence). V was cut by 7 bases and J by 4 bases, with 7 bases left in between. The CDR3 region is CSVGGYGYTF. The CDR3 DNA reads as TGCAGTGTGGGGGGCTATGGCTACACCTTC.

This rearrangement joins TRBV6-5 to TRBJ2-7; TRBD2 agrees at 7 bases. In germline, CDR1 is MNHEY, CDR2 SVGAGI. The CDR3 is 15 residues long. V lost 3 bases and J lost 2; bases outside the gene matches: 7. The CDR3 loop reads CASSYVGGSTYEQYF. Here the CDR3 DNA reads TGTGCCAGCAGTTATGTGGGAGGGAGTACCTACGAGCAGTACTTC.

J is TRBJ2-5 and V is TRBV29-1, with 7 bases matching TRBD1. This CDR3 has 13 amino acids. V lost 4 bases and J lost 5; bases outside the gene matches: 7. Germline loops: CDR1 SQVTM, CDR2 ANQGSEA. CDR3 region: CSVGNVRGETQYF. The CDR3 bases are TGCAGCGTTGGTAATGTCAGGGGGGAGACCCAGTACTTC.

CDR3 loop: CASSSRTRADTQYF. The CDR3 coding sequence is TGTGCCAGCAGCTCGAGGACCAGGGCAGATACGCAGTATTTT. V is TRBV5-4 and J is TRBJ2-3; perhaps TRBD1 as D (5 bases). The germline V and J ends were trimmed by 3 bases and 4 bases, with 12 bases remaining between them. The length of the CDR3 is 14 residues. Germline V CDR1 and CDR2: SGHNT, YYREEE (reference sequence).

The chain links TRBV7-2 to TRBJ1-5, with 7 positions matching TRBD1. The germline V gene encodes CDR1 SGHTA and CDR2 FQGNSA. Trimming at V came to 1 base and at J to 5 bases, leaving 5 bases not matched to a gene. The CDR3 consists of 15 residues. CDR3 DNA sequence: TGTGCCAGCAGCTTAGAGGCAGGGGGGCATCAGCCCCAGCATTTT. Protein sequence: CASSLEAGGHQPQHF. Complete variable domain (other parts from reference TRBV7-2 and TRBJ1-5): GAGVSQSPSNKVTEKGKDVELRCDPISGHTALYWYRQSLGQGLEFLIYFQGNSAPDKSGLPSDRFSAERTGGSVSTLTIQRTQQEDSAVYLCASSLEAGGHQPQHFGDGTRLSIL.

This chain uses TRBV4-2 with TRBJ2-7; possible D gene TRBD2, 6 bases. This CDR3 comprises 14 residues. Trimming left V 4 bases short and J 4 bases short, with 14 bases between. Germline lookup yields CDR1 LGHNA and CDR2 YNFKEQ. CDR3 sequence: CASSLKWREYEQYF. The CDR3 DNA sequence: TGTGCCAGCAGCCTTAAGTGGCGGGAATACGAGCAGTACTTC.

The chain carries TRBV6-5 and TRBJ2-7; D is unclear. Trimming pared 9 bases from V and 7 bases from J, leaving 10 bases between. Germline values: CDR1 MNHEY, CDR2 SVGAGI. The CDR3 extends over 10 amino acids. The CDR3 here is CARLKEEQYF. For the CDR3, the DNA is TGTGCCAGATTAAAGGAGGAGCAGTACTTC.

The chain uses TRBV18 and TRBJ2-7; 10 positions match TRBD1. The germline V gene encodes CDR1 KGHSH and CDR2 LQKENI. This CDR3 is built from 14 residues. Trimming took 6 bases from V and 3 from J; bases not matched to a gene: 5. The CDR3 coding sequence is TGTGCCAGCTCGGCCGGGACAGGGGTCTACGAGCAGTACTTC. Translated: CASSAGTGVYEQYF.

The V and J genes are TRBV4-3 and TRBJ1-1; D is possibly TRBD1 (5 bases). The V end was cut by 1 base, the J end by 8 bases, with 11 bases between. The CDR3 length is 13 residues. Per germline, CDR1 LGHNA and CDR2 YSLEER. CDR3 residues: CASSQGWDSEAFF. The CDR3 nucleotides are TGCGCCAGCAGCCAAGGGTGGGACTCCGAAGCTTTCTTT.

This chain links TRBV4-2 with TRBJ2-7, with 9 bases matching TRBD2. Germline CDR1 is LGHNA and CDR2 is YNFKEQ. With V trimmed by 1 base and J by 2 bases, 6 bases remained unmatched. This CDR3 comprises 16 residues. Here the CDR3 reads CASSQGLAGEAYEQYF. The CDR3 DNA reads TGTGCCAGCAGCCAAGGGTTAGCGGGAGAGGCCTACGAGCAGTACTTC.

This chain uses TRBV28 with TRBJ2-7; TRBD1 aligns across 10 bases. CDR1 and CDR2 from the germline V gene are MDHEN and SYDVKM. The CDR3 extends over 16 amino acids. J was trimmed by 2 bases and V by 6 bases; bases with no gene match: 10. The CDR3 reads CASSPRQGALTYEQYF. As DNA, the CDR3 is TGTGCCAGCAGCCCAAGACAGGGGGCGCTTACCTACGAGCAGTACTTC.

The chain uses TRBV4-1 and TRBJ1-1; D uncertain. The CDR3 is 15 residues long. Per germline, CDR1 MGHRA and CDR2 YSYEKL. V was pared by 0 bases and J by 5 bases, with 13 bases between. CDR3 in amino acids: CASSQEVTFETEAFF. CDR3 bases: TGCGCCAGCAGCCAAGAGGTAACCTTTGAGACTGAAGCTTTCTTT.

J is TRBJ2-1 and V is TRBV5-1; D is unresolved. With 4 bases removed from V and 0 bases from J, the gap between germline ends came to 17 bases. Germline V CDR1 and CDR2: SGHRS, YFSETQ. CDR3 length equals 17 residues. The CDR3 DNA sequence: TGCGCCAGCAGCCCGAGCTCCGGAGATATCTCCTACAATGAGCAGTTCTTC. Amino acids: CASSPSSGDISYNEQFF.

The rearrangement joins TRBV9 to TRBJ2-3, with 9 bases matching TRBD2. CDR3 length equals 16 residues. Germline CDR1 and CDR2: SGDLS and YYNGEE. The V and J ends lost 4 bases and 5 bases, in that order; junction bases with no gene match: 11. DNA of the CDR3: TGTGCCAGCAGCCCAATTAGCGGGAGCGGTAGAGATACGCAGTATTTT. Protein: CASSPISGSGRDTQYF.

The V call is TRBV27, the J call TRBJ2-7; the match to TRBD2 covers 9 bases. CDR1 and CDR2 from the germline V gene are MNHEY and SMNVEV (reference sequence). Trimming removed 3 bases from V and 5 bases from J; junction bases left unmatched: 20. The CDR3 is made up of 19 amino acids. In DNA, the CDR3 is TGTGCCAGCAGTTTGCTTTATAGAGGAGCGGGAGGCCCCCAGGACGAGCAGTACTTC. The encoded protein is CASSLLYRGAGGPQDEQYF.

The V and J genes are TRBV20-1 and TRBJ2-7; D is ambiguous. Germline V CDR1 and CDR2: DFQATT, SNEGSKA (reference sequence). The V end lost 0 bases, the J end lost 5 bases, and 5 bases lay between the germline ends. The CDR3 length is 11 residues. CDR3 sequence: CSARDRDEQYF. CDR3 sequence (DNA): TGCAGTGCTAGAGATCGGGACGAGCAGTACTTC.

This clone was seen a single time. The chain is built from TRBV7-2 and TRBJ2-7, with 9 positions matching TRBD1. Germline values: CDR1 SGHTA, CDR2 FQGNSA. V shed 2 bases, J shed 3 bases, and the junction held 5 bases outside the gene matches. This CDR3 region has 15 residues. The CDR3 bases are TGTGCCAGCAGCTTATTGGGACAGGGTGGCTACGAGCAGTACTTC. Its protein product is CASSLLGQGGYEQYF.

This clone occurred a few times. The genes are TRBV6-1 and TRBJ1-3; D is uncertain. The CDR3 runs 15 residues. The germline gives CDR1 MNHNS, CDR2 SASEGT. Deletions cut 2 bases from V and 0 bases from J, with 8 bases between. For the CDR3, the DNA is TGTGCCAGCAGTGAATGGGCCCTCTCTGGAAACACCATATATTTT. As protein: CASSEWALSGNTIYF.

Here the CDR3 reads CASSDQGVGYGYTF. The DNA of the CDR3 is TGTGCCAGCAGTGACCAGGGGGTCGGGTATGGCTACACCTTC. The J gene is TRBJ1-2, the V gene TRBV6-4, with TRBD1 identical over 7 bases. This CDR3 contains 14 residues. V dropped 2 bases and J dropped 5; count of bases not matched to a gene: 5. Germline-derived CDR1 and CDR2 are MRHNA and SNTAGT.